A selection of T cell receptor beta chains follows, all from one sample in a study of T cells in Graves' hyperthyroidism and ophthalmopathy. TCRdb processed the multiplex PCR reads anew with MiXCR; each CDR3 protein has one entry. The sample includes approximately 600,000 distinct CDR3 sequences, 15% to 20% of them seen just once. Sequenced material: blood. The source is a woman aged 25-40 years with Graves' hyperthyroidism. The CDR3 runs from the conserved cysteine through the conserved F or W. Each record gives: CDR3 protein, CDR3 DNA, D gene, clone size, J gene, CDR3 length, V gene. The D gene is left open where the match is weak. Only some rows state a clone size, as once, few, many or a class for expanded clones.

CDR3aa: CASRLGQGGSPLHF
CDR3nt: TGTGCCAGCAGACTCGGACAGGGTGGCTCACCCCTCCACTTT
d_gene: TRBD1
abundance: few
j_gene: TRBJ1-6
len: 14
v_gene: TRBV28

CDR3aa: CASSLRGDETQYF
CDR3nt: TGTGCCAGCTCCCTCCGGGGAGATGAGACCCAGTACTTC
d_gene: NA
abundance: many
j_gene: TRBJ2-5
len: 13
v_gene: TRBV18

CDR3aa: CASRSPGQGANGYTF
CDR3nt: TGTGCCAGCAGATCTCCGGGACAGGGGGCCAATGGCTACACCTTC
d_gene: TRBD1
abundance: few
j_gene: TRBJ1-2
len: 15
v_gene: TRBV6-1

CDR3aa: CASSTGLLYEQYF
CDR3nt: TGCGCCAGCAGCACGGGACTTCTCTACGAGCAGTACTTC
d_gene: NA
abundance: many
j_gene: TRBJ2-7
len: 13
v_gene: TRBV5-1

CDR3aa: CASSAWTGNTGELFF
CDR3nt: TGTGCCAGCAGCGCCTGGACAGGGAACACCGGGGAGCTGTTTTTT
d_gene: TRBD1
abundance: few
j_gene: TRBJ2-2
len: 15
v_gene: TRBV9

CDR3aa: CASSVTRTSGSEQYF
CDR3nt: TGTGCCAGCAGTGTTACCCGGACTAGCGGGAGCGAGCAGTACTTC
d_gene: TRBD2
abundance: many
j_gene: TRBJ2-7
len: 15
v_gene: TRBV27

CDR3aa: CASSATSGSSYNEQFF
CDR3nt: TGTGCTAGCAGCGCCACTAGCGGCAGCTCCTACAATGAGCAGTTCTTC
d_gene: TRBD2
abundance: NA
j_gene: TRBJ2-1
len: 16
v_gene: TRBV7-7

CDR3aa: CASSEWEVGVQQFF
CDR3nt: TGTGCCAGCAGCGAGTGGGAGGTGGGGGTTCAGCAGTTCTTC
d_gene: NA
abundance: many
j_gene: TRBJ2-1
len: 14
v_gene: TRBV9

CDR3aa: CASSRGSFYGYTF
CDR3nt: TGTGCCAGCAGCCGCGGCAGTTTCTATGGCTACACCTTC
d_gene: NA
abundance: many
j_gene: TRBJ1-2
len: 13
v_gene: TRBV3-1

CDR3aa: CASRDSQETQYF
CDR3nt: TGTGCCAGCAGAGACAGCCAAGAGACCCAGTACTTC
d_gene: NA
abundance: many
j_gene: TRBJ2-5
len: 12
v_gene: TRBV12-3/TRBV12-4

CDR3aa: CASSSPGSVYEQYF
CDR3nt: TGTGCCAGCAGCTCCCCAGGGTCTGTCTACGAGCAGTACTTC
d_gene: NA
abundance: many
j_gene: TRBJ2-7
len: 14
v_gene: TRBV7-2